Shown below are 15 T cell receptor beta chains from a single sample sequenced in a study of blood T cell repertoires in COVID-19. Only in-frame clones appear in the TCRdb table, and some are missing; sequencing was by immunoSEQ multiplex PCR. This sample has under 60,000 clones, with about nine tenths found just once. The sample was peripheral blood. Source of these receptors: a human donor in a cohort sampled during active COVID-19.

The chain links TRBV4-1 to TRBJ2-7, with 10 bases fitting TRBD1. The CDR3 has 17 residues. Trimming removed 0 bases from V and 9 bases from J; junction bases left unmatched: 14. Per the germline V gene, CDR1 is MGHRA and CDR2 is YSYEKL. The CDR3 bases are TGCGCCAGCAGCCAAGACTGGACAGGGGGAATCCTGAATGCGCAGTACGTC. It translates to CASSQDWTGGILNAQYV.

The chain recombines TRBV24-1 with TRBJ2-6; tentative D call: TRBD1 (5 bases). Germline-derived CDR1 and CDR2 are KGHDR and SFDVKD. The CDR3 runs 19 residues. Deletions cut 4 bases from V and 0 bases from J, with 18 bases between. As DNA, the CDR3 is TGTGCCACCAGTGACTCCGGACAAGTATATAACTCTGGGGCCAACGTCCTGACTTTC. Amino acids: CATSDSGQVYNSGANVLTF.

V is TRBV4-2 and J is TRBJ1-6; D remains unclear. Trimming removed 0 bases from V and 0 bases from J, with 6 bases in between. The germline V gene has CDR1 LGHNA and CDR2 YNFKEQ. The CDR3 is 16 amino acids. This chain's CDR3 is CASSQDLSSYNSPLHF. Here the CDR3 DNA reads TGTGCCAGCAGCCAAGATCTCAGCTCCTATAATTCACCCCTCCACTTT.

The J gene is TRBJ2-7, the V gene TRBV5-6; 7 bases are a match to TRBD1. The CDR3 runs 15 residues. The trim removed 1 base at V and 3 bases at J, leaving 7 bases unmatched. Per germline, CDR1 SGHDT and CDR2 YYEEEE. DNA for the CDR3: TGTGCCAGCAGCTTGCAGGGGACAGTAAACTACGAGCAGTACGTC. Translation: CASSLQGTVNYEQYV.

The rearrangement uses TRBV28 and TRBJ2-7, with D perhaps matching TRBD2 (6 bases). From germline, CDR1 is MDHEN and CDR2 SYDVKM. The CDR3 sequence is 14 residues long. Trimming shortened V by 2 bases and J by 2 bases, and 10 bases separated the two germline ends. CDR3 sequence: CASSLGGTPYEQYV. CDR3 nucleotide sequence: TGTGCCAGCAGTTTAGGCGGGACTCCCTACGAGCAGTACGTC.

The chain carries TRBV5-4 and TRBJ2-7, with D hard to call. Per the germline V gene, CDR1 is SGHNT and CDR2 is YYREEE (reference sequence). The CDR3 spans 13 residues. Trimming took 3 bases from V and 2 from J, leaving 9 bases between them. CDR3 residues: CASSYQQTYEQYF. CDR3 sequence (DNA): TGTGCCAGCAGCTACCAACAAACCTACGAGCAGTACTTC.

This clone was seen once. V is TRBV27 and J is TRBJ1-1, with D maybe TRBD1 (6 bases). V was cut by 2 bases and J by 1 base, with 11 bases left in between. Per germline, CDR1 MNHEY and CDR2 SMNVEV (reference sequence). The CDR3 totals 15 residues. The DNA for the CDR3 is TGTGCCAGCAGTTTACTGGACAGCCGGAACACTGAAGCTTTCTTT. Translation: CASSLLDSRNTEAFF.

This chain uses TRBV5-8 with TRBJ2-5, with a possible D match to TRBD2 (6 bases). Trimming removed 3 bases from V and 4 bases from J, with 10 bases in between. From germline, CDR1 is SGHTS and CDR2 YDEGEE. The CDR3 sequence is 13 residues long. The CDR3 nucleotides are TGTGCCAGCAGCTCGAGGCGGGGAGAGACCCAGTACTTC. Its protein product is CASSSRRGETQYF.

The chain recombines TRBV9 with TRBJ2-1; 9 positions match TRBD2. The CDR3 spans 16 residues. Looked up from germline, CDR1 is SGDLS and CDR2 is YYNGEE. Trimming removed 0 bases from V and 4 bases from J; junction bases left unmatched: 5. The DNA for the CDR3 is TGTGCCAGCAGCGTAGGGCTAGCGGGACGGTACAATGAGCAGTTCTTC. Protein product: CASSVGLAGRYNEQFF.

V is TRBV2 and J is TRBJ1-6, with 7 bases that match TRBD1. J was trimmed by 3 bases and V by 9 bases; bases with no gene match: 11. This CDR3 has 16 amino acids. CDR1 and CDR2 from the germline V gene are SNHLY and FYNNEI. CDR3 protein: CARGGQIQNYNSPLHF. The CDR3 nucleotides read TGTGCCAGGGGGGGACAGATCCAAAACTATAATTCACCCCTCCACTTT.

This clone has only one observation. This chain links TRBV21-1 with TRBJ1-1; TRBD1, the D gene given by the table, was not confirmed from the DNA. TRBV21-1 is a pseudogene segment. This CDR3 has 16 amino acids. The CDR3 loop reads CASSNYEQDKRKEAFF. CDR3 DNA sequence: TGTGCCAGCAGCAATTACGAACAGGATAAAAGAAAAGAAGCTTTCTTT.

This chain connects TRBV10-1 to TRBJ1-3; D is possibly TRBD1 (6 bases). This CDR3 has 14 residues. The V gene lost 11 bases and the J gene lost 4 bases, with 18 bases spanning the gap. The germline CDR1 and CDR2 sequences are WNHNN and SYGVQD (reference sequence). The CDR3 DNA is TGCGCCTGCCGACAGGCCCGGACGGGAAACACCATATATTTT. Its translation is CACRQARTGNTIYF.

The chain combines TRBV10-2 with TRBJ2-7; 7 nucleotides align to TRBD2. CDR3 length: 15 residues. Losses at the gene ends were 5 bases for V and 2 bases for J; bases not matched to a gene: 9. The germline V gene has CDR1 WSHSY and CDR2 SAAADI. CDR3 residues: CASSPLTGGTYEQYV. CDR3 nucleotides: TGCGCCAGCAGTCCTTTGACGGGAGGCACCTACGAGCAGTACGTC.

The J gene is TRBJ1-1, the V gene TRBV27, with D uncertain. The ends were cut back, 3 bases at V and 1 base at J, with 6 bases in the middle. The CDR3 totals 13 residues. Germline values: CDR1 MNHEY, CDR2 SMNVEV (reference sequence). CDR3 amino acids: CASSFEANTEAFF. CDR3 DNA: TGTGCCAGCAGTTTTGAGGCGAACACTGAAGCTTTCTTT.

The CDR3 bases are TGTGCCAGCAGCCCAGGTCAGGGGCAAGAGACCCAGTACTTC. Translation: CASSPGQGQETQYF. This chain links TRBV5-8 with TRBJ2-5; tentatively, D is TRBD1 (6 bases). The CDR3 is made up of 14 amino acids. Deletions cut 4 bases from V and 2 bases from J, with 12 bases between. Germline values: CDR1 SGHTS, CDR2 YDEGEE.